The 28 T cell receptor beta chains below were found in one sample sequenced in a study of PD-1 blockade in classical Hodgkin lymphoma. The protocol was immunoSEQ multiplex PCR, while the TCRdb copy is restricted to in-frame clones and leaves out a portion. The sample yields about 27,000 clones, about 83% seen once. Each and every patient relapsed after autologous stem cell transplantation, and patients got differing brentuximab vedotin exposure. The authors purified CD4+ T cells from thawed PBMCs by magnetic negative selection. The starting material was CD4+ T cells from blood, obtained at baseline. The receptors shown here come from a human donor with classical Hodgkin lymphoma.

The CDR3 nucleotides are TGTGCCACCAGCAGAACTACTCCGGGACTAGCGGGGATAGCCAAAAACATTCAGTACTTC. Its protein is CATSRTTPGLAGIAKNIQYF. The chain combines TRBV15 with TRBJ2-4; 13 nucleotides agree with TRBD2. Germline V lookup: CDR1 LNHNV, CDR2 YYDKDF (reference sequence). Germline trimming cut 2 bases from V and 0 bases from J; bases unmatched to any gene: 10. This CDR3 has 20 amino acids.

The chain is built from TRBV7-2 and TRBJ1-3; D remains ambiguous. Germline CDR1 is SGHTA and CDR2 is FQGNSA. The CDR3 has 16 amino acids. Trimming left V 3 bases short and J 0 bases short, with 12 bases between. The CDR3 loop reads CASSLATESSGNTIYF. The DNA of the CDR3 is TGTGCCAGCAGCTTGGCCACCGAGAGCTCTGGAAACACCATATATTTT.

The V call is TRBV30, the J call TRBJ1-6; D is ambiguous. V was trimmed by 0 bases and J by 10 bases, leaving 10 bases between them. The CDR3 covers 13 residues. Looked up from germline, CDR1 is GTSNPN and CDR2 is SVGIG (reference sequence). The CDR3 protein is CAWSVLEVSPLHF. The CDR3 coding sequence is TGTGCCTGGAGTGTACTCGAAGTCTCACCCCTCCACTTT.

The genes are TRBV11-2 and TRBJ1-2; no reliable D call. The V end was cut by 3 bases, the J end by 3 bases, with 11 bases between. This CDR3 contains 14 residues. CDR1 is SGHAT, CDR2 FQNNGV, per germline. CDR3 sequence reads: CASSLDRTHYGYTF. In DNA form, the CDR3 reads TGTGCCAGCAGCTTGGACCGGACCCACTATGGCTACACCTTC.

The chain carries TRBV30 and TRBJ2-3; 8 bases align to TRBD1. The CDR3 covers 16 residues. After removal of 0 bases from V and 6 bases from J, the junction contained 11 bases not matched to a gene. The V gene's germline CDR1 is GTSNPN and CDR2 SVGIG (reference sequence). The CDR3 coding sequence is TGTGCCTGGAGTGTTGGGACAGGAATTGGAGGCGATACGCAGTATTTT. This sequence encodes CAWSVGTGIGGDTQYF.

The rearrangement joins TRBV7-2 to TRBJ2-7; 10 bases line up with TRBD2. This CDR3 spans 15 amino acids. J gave up 3 bases and V 1 base, and 3 bases lay outside the gene matches. In germline, CDR1 is SGHTA, CDR2 FQGNSA. The CDR3 loop is CASSLGTSGFYEQYF. The CDR3 bases are TGTGCCAGCAGCTTAGGGACTAGCGGTTTCTACGAGCAGTACTTC.

This chain connects TRBV9 to TRBJ1-1; 8 bases agree with TRBD1. The J segment lost 4 bases and the V segment lost 3 bases, leaving 5 bases of the junction unmatched. The CDR3 totals 14 residues. In germline, CDR1 is SGDLS, CDR2 YYNGEE. DNA for the CDR3: TGTGCCAGCAGCGCTGACAGGGGCGGCACTGAAGCTTTCTTT. Encoded protein: CASSADRGGTEAFF. Based on the CDR3 plus reference TRBV9 and TRBJ1-1, the full variable domain is DSGVTQTPKHLITATGQRVTLRCSPRSGDLSVYWYQQSLDQGLQFLIQYYNGEERAKGNILERFSAQQFPDLHSELNLSSLELGDSALYFCASSADRGGTEAFFGQGTRLTVV.

The chain employs TRBV30 and TRBJ1-2, with D uncertain. This CDR3 region has 14 residues. The germline gives CDR1 GTSNPN, CDR2 SVGIG (reference sequence). V dropped 1 base and J dropped 8 bases, with 17 bases sitting between them. The CDR3 DNA reads TGTGCCTGGAGTGGTAGGGTTAGTCGTAGAGGCTACACCTTC. Amino acid sequence: CAWSGRVSRRGYTF.

The chain joins TRBV19 to TRBJ2-5; TRBD2 matches 9 bases. V lost 7 bases to trimming and J lost 5 bases; unmatched junction nucleotides: 8. The V gene's germline CDR1 is LNHDA and CDR2 SQIVND (reference sequence). The CDR3 is made up of 14 amino acids. The CDR3: CASKGSGGWETQYF. The CDR3 region has the DNA TGTGCCAGTAAGGGCAGCGGGGGGTGGGAGACCCAGTACTTC.

The chain uses TRBV4-3 and TRBJ1-2; D is possibly TRBD1 (6 bases). The germline gives CDR1 LGHNA, CDR2 YSLEER. The length of the CDR3 is 14 residues. V lost 1 base to trimming and J lost 7 bases, with 13 bases between them. The DNA of the CDR3 is TGCGCCAGCAGCCAAGCTCGGGGGGCTGGTGGCTACACCTTC. Translation gives CASSQARGAGGYTF.

The chain carries TRBV4-1 and TRBJ1-4, with D uncertain. The V end was cut by 3 bases, the J end by 0 bases, with 14 bases between. Germline CDR1 reads MGHRA; CDR2 reads YSYEKL. This CDR3 spans 17 amino acids. The CDR3 DNA follows: TGCGCCAGCAGCCAGGAAAGCTACAGAGCAACTAATGAAAAACTGTTTTTT. Translated: CASSQESYRATNEKLFF.

The chain recombines TRBV9 with TRBJ1-5, with D possibly TRBD1 on 5 matching bases. The germline V gene encodes CDR1 SGDLS and CDR2 YYNGEE. CDR3 length: 15 amino acids. V lost 0 bases and J lost 0, with 7 bases in between. Written as DNA, the CDR3 is TGTGCCAGCAGCGTAGACGGACATAGCAATCAGCCCCAGCATTTT. Its protein product is CASSVDGHSNQPQHF.

The rearrangement links TRBV29-1 to TRBJ1-2; 9 positions agree with TRBD1. The ends lost 7 bases at V and 1 base at J; junction bases unmatched: 4. This CDR3 comprises 13 residues. Germline CDR1 SQVTM, CDR2 ANQGSEA. The CDR3 sequence is CSGRQGDNYGYTF. CDR3 bases: TGCAGCGGGAGACAGGGGGATAACTATGGCTACACCTTC. The full variable domain, its missing parts supplied by reference TRBV29-1 and TRBJ1-2, is SAVISQKPSRDICQRGTSLTIQCQVDSQVTMMFWYRQQPGQSLTLIATANQGSEATYESGFVIDKFPISRPNLTFSTLTVSNMSPEDSSIYLCSGRQGDNYGYTFGSGTRLTVV.

The chain recombines TRBV7-2 with TRBJ2-2, with 7 nucleotides matching TRBD1. The trim removed 6 bases at V and 4 bases at J, leaving 8 bases unmatched. CDR3 length: 15 residues. In germline, CDR1 is SGHTA, CDR2 FQGNSA. In DNA form, the CDR3 reads TGTGCCAGCAGATCTACAGGGGAGAGCACCGGGGAGCTGTTTTTT. Protein: CASRSTGESTGELFF.

The V gene is TRBV6-1, the J gene TRBJ1-5, with D maybe TRBD1 (6 bases). Germline V CDR1 and CDR2: MNHNS, SASEGT. The V end was cut by 6 bases, the J end by 5 bases, with 17 bases between. There are 15 residues in the CDR3. The CDR3: CASRPSQGPYQPQHF. The CDR3 DNA reads as TGTGCCAGCAGGCCTTCTCAGGGGCCCTATCAGCCCCAGCATTTT.

V and J are TRBV9 and TRBJ2-5; D possibly matches TRBD1 or TRBD2 (5 bases each). Germline-derived CDR1 and CDR2 are SGDLS and YYNGEE. The CDR3 totals 14 residues. The V and J ends lost 0 bases and 4 bases respectively, with 10 bases between them. The CDR3 region has the DNA TGTGCCAGCAGCGTAGATGTCGGGGCAGAGACCCAGTACTTC. Its protein is CASSVDVGAETQYF.

The V gene is TRBV27, the J gene TRBJ2-1; D possibly corresponds to TRBD1 (5 bases). V was clipped by 3 bases and J by 1 base, with 10 bases between them. The CDR3 sequence is 15 residues long. Germline CDR1 reads MNHEY; CDR2 reads SMNVEV (reference sequence). The CDR3 coding sequence is TGTGCCAGCAGTTTGGGCAGGGTGTCCTACAATGAGCAGTTCTTC. Translating gives CASSLGRVSYNEQFF.

The J gene is TRBJ1-2, the V gene TRBV9; 12 bases match TRBD1. The CDR3 sequence is 15 residues long. The V gene end was trimmed by 5 bases and the J gene end by 4 bases; junction bases not matched to a gene: 6. CDR1 and CDR2 (germline): SGDLS, YYNGEE. In DNA, the CDR3 is TGTGCCAGCAGTTCCGGGACAGGGGGCATCTATGGCTACACCTTC. The encoded protein is CASSSGTGGIYGYTF.

The gene calls are TRBV30 and TRBJ1-2; 9 nucleotides match TRBD1. Germline CDR1 and CDR2: GTSNPN and SVGIG (reference sequence). J was trimmed by 3 bases and V by 1 base; bases with no gene match: 12. The length of the CDR3 is 17 residues. CDR3 sequence reads: CAWSDRPRDREYYGYTF. CDR3 bases: TGTGCCTGGAGTGACCGCCCCCGGGACAGGGAATACTATGGCTACACCTTC.

The chain carries TRBV2 and TRBJ1-2; D is ambiguous. Per the germline V gene, CDR1 is SNHLY and CDR2 is FYNNEI. CDR3 length: 13 residues. V was pared by 2 bases and J by 5 bases, with 9 bases between. CDR3 amino acids: CASSERQEYGYTF. CDR3 bases: TGTGCCAGCAGTGAAAGGCAGGAATATGGCTACACCTTC.

This chain connects TRBV2 to TRBJ1-5; maybe TRBD1 (5 bases). The CDR3 is 13 residues long. CDR1 and CDR2 from the germline V gene are SNHLY and FYNNEI. V was pared by 1 base and J by 8 bases, with 9 bases between. This CDR3 reads CASSEGGGKPQHF. CDR3 DNA sequence: TGTGCCAGCAGTGAAGGGGGGGGTAAGCCCCAGCATTTT.

This clone came up a few times. This chain connects TRBV29-1 to TRBJ1-2, with a weak D call TRBD1 (5 bases). Trimming shortened V by 5 bases and J by 4 bases, and 11 bases separated the two germline ends. Germline V gives CDR1 SQVTM, CDR2 ANQGSEA. This CDR3 has 12 residues. The CDR3 DNA is TGCAGCGTTACAAGGGACGGCTATGGCTACACCTTC. This gives the protein CSVTRDGYGYTF.

V usage is TRBV5-1 and J usage is TRBJ2-6; D gene unclear. V lost 3 bases and J 0 bases, leaving 10 bases between the germline ends. This CDR3 is built from 16 residues. Germline V CDR1 and CDR2: SGHRS, YFSETQ. Here the CDR3 DNA reads TGCGCCAGCAGCTACACCGCTCTCTCTGGGGCCAACGTCCTGACTTTC. It encodes CASSYTALSGANVLTF.

The genes are TRBV11-2 and TRBJ2-1, with D maybe TRBD2 (5 bases). Per germline, CDR1 SGHAT and CDR2 FQNNGV. Deletions cut 5 bases from V and 2 bases from J, with 13 bases between. The CDR3 consists of 15 residues. The chain's CDR3 is CASSLDGVTYNEQFF. DNA for the CDR3: TGTGCCAGCAGCCTTGACGGGGTAACCTACAATGAGCAGTTCTTC.

The chain recombines TRBV2 with TRBJ1-2; no definite D call. The CDR3 consists of 12 residues. From germline, CDR1 is SNHLY and CDR2 FYNNEI. V lost 5 bases and J lost 7, with 11 bases in between. The CDR3, as DNA: TGTGCCAGCAGTCCCGGGCCACGTGGCTACACCTTC. It codes for CASSPGPRGYTF.

As to this clone: No DNA is shown, since the ends of the CDR3 on it are uncertain; the CDR3 is the one TCRdb lists. V usage is TRBV21-1 and J usage is TRBJ1-6; the D call TRBD1 from the table was never checked on the DNA. TRBV21-1 is a pseudogene segment. The CDR3 is 16 amino acids long, termini counted. This CDR3 reads CAISRVGTGANSPLHF.

This chain connects TRBV19 to TRBJ1-2; 9 bases are shared with TRBD1. The ends lost 3 bases at V and 7 bases at J; junction bases unmatched: 12. This CDR3 comprises 16 residues. Germline-derived CDR1 and CDR2 are LNHDA and SQIVND (reference sequence). The CDR3, as DNA: TGTGCCAGTAGTATGGAAGGGACAGGGAAGTTTGGTGGCTACACCTTC. It codes for CASSMEGTGKFGGYTF.

The CDR3 sequence is CASSPFLIDRGAEAFF. The CDR3 coding sequence is TGTGCCAGCAGCCCTTTTCTGATAGACAGGGGAGCTGAAGCTTTCTTT. This chain connects TRBV14 to TRBJ1-1; 8 nucleotides match TRBD1. The ends lost 4 bases at V and 6 bases at J; junction bases unmatched: 13. This CDR3 region has 16 residues. Per the germline V gene, CDR1 is SGHDN and CDR2 is FVKESK.